This T cell receptor beta chain was sequenced in a study of cytomegalovirus exposure and HLA in healthy donors. Study findings and constraints: About 87% or about 30% of the time was how often most TCR beta V segments were productive, according to an earlier analysis.

The CDR3 has 12 residues. CDR1 is SEHNR and CDR2 is FQNEAQ in the germline V gene (reference sequence). Comments on this clone: Its target is not known. The junction shows a germline mismatch at one end, possibly a read error.

With 60 Vbeta and 13 Jbeta primers, the PCR was carried out. Measured with immunoSEQ multiplex PCR; TCRdb has only the in-frame clones, and not every one. The profile covers under 150,000 clones, with roughly 80% appearing a single time and about 3.9% taken by the ten largest. The clonotype was recovered from a man between 40 and 49 years old in good health and CMV-seropositive. The chain links TRBV7-9 to TRBJ2-1, with D possibly matching TRBD1 (6 bases). Sequencing was performed on PBMCs. In DNA form, the CDR3 reads TGTTCCAGCAGCTTGACAGGCGGTGAGCAGTTCTTC. It codes for CSSSLTGGEQFF. The full variable domain, its missing parts supplied by reference TRBV7-9 and TRBJ2-1, is DTGVSQNPRHKITKRGQNVTFRCDPISEHNRLYWYRQTLGQGPEFLTYFQNEAQLEKSRLLSDRFSAERPKGSFSTLEIQRTEQGDSAMYLCSSSLTGGEQFFGPGTRLTVL.